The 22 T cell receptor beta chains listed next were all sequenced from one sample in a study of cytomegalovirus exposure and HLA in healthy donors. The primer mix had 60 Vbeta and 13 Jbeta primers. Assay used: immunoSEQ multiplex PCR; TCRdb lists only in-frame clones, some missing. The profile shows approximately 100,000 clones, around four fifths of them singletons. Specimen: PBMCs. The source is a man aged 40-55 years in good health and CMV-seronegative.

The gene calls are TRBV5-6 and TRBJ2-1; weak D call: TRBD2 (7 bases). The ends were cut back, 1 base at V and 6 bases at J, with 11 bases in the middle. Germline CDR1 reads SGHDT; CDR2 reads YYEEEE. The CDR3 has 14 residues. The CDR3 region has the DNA TGTGCCAGCAGCTTGTGGCGGGGGCCCAATGAGCAGTTCTTC. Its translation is CASSLWRGPNEQFF.

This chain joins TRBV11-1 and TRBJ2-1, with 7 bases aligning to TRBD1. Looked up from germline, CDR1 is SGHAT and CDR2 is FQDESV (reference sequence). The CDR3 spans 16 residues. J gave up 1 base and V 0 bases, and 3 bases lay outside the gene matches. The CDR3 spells CASSLAPGQSYNEQFF. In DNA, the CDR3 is TGTGCCAGCAGCTTAGCCCCGGGACAGTCCTACAATGAGCAGTTCTTC.

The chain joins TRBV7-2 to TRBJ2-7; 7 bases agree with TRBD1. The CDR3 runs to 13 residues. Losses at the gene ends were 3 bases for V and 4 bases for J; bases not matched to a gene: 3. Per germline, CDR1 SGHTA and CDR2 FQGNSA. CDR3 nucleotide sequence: TGTGCCAGCAGCTTGGGGACAGAGTACGAGCAGTACGTC. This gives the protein CASSLGTEYEQYV.

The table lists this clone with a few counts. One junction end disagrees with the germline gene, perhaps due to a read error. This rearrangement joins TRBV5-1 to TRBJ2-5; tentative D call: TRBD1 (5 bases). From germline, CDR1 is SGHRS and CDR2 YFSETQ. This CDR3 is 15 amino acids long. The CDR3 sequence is CASSLEAGYQETQYF. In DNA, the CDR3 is TGCGCCAGCAGCTTGGAGGCAGGGTACCAGGAGACCCAGTACTTC.

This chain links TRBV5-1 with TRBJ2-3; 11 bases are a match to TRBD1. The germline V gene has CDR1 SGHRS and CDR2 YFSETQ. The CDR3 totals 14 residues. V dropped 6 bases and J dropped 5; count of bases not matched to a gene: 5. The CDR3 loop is CASKPGQGEDTQYF. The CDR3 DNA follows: TGCGCCAGCAAACCGGGACAGGGGGAAGATACGCAGTATTTT. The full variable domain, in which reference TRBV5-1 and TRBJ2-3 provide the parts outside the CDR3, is KAGVTQTPRYLIKTRGQQVTLSCSPISGHRSVSWYQQTPGQGLQFLFEYFSETQRNKGNFPGRFSGRQFSNSRSEMNVSTLELGDSALYLCASKPGQGEDTQYFGPGTRLTVL.

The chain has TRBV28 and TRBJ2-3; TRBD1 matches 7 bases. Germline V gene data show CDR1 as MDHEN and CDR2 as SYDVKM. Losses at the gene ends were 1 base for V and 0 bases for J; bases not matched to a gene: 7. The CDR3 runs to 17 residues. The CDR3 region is CASSLLRQGLSTDTQYF. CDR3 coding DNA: TGTGCCAGCAGTTTATTAAGACAGGGCCTAAGCACAGATACGCAGTATTTT.

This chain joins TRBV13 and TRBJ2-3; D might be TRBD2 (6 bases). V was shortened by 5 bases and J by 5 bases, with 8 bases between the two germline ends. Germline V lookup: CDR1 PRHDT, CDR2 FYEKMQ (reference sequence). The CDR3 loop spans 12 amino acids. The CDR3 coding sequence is TGTGCCAGCAGCACCGGGGGAGATACGCAGTATTTT. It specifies CASSTGGDTQYF.

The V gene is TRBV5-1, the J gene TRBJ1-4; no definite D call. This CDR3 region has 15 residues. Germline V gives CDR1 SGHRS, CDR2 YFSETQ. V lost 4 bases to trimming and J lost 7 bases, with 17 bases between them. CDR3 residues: CASSRTPGTLEKLFF. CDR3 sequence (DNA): TGCGCCAGCAGCCGAACACCGGGAACCCTTGAAAAACTGTTTTTT.

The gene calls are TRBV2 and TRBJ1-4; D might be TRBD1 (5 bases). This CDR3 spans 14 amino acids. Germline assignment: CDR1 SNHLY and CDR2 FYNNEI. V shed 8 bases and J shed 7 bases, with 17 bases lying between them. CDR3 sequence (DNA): TGTGCCAGCCTGGGGGGTGCAGTTGGTGAAAAACTGTTTTTT. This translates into CASLGGAVGEKLFF.

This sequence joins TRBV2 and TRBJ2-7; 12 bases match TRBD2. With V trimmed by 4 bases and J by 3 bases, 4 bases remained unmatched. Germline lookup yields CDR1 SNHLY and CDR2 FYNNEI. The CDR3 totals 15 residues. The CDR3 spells CASSGLAGDYYEQYF. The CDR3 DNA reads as TGTGCCAGCAGTGGACTAGCGGGGGACTACTACGAGCAGTACTTC.

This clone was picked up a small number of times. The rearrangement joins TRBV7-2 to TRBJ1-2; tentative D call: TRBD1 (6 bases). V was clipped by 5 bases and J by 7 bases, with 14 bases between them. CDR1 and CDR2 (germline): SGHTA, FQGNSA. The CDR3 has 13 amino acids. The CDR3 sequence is CASSPGQYLGYTF. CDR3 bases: TGTGCCAGCAGCCCAGGACAGTACCTTGGCTACACCTTC.

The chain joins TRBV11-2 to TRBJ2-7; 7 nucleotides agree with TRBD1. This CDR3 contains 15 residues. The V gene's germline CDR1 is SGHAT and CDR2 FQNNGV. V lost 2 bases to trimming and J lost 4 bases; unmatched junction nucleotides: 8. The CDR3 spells CASSLTTGDGYEQYF. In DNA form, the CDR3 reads TGTGCCAGCAGCTTAACCACAGGGGACGGATACGAGCAGTACTTC.

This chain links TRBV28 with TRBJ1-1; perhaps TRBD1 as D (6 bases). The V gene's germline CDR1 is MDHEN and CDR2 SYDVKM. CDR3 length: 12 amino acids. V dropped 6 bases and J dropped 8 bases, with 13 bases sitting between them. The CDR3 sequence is CASSLEGGEAFF. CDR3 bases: TGTGCCAGCAGCCTAGAGGGGGGGGAAGCTTTCTTT.

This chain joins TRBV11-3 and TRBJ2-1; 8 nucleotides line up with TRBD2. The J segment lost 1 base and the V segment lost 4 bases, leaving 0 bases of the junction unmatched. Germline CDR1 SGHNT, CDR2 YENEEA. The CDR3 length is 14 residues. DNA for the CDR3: TGTGCCAGCAGCTCGGGGGGGTCCTACAATGAGCAGTTCTTC. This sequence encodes CASSSGGSYNEQFF.

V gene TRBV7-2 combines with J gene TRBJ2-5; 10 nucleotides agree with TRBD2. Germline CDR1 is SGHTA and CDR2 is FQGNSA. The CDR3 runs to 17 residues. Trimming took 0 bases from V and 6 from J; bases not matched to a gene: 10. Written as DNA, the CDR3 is TGTGCCAGCAGCTTAGCCATCTTAGCGGGGGGCCGGAAGACCCAGTACTTC. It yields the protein CASSLAILAGGRKTQYF.

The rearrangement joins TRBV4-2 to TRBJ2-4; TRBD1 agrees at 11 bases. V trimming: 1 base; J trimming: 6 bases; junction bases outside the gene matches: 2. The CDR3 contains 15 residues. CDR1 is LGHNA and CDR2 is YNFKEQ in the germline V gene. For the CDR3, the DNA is TGTGCCAGCAGCCAAGTTGGGACAGGGGGAAACATTCAGTACTTC. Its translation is CASSQVGTGGNIQYF.

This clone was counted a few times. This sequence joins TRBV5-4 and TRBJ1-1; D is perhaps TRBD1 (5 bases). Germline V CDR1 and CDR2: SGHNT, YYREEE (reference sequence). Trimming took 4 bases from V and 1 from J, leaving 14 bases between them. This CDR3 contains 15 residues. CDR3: CASSPHGRANTEAFF. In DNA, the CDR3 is TGTGCCAGCAGCCCCCATGGCAGGGCGAACACTGAAGCTTTCTTT.

CDR3 bases: TGTGCCAGCTCACCTTCCACTAGCGGGGGCCTAGATACGCAGTATTTT. Protein product: CASSPSTSGGLDTQYF. The chain carries TRBV18 and TRBJ2-3, with 11 positions matching TRBD2. CDR1 is KGHSH and CDR2 is LQKENI in the germline V gene. The V gene end was trimmed by 3 bases and the J gene end by 5 bases; junction bases not matched to a gene: 7. This CDR3 is built from 16 residues.

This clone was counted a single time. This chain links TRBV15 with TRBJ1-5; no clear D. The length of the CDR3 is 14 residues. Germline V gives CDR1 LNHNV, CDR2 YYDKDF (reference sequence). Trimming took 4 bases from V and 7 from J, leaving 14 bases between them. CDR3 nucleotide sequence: TGTGCCACCAGCACCCCCGGGAGGGAACAGCCCCAGCATTTT. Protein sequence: CATSTPGREQPQHF. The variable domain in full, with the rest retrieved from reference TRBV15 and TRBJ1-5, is DAMVIQNPRYQVTQFGKPVTLSCSQTLNHNVMYWYQQKSSQAPKLLFHYYDKDFNNEADTPDNFQSRRPNTSFCFLDIRSPGLGDTAMYLCATSTPGREQPQHFGDGTRLSIL.

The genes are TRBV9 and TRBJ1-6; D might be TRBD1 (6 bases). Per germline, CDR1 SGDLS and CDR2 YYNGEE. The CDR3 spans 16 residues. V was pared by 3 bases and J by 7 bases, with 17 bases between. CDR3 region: CASSGGGPAGNSPLHF. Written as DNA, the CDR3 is TGTGCCAGCAGCGGGGGGGGGCCCGCGGGGAATTCACCCCTCCACTTT.

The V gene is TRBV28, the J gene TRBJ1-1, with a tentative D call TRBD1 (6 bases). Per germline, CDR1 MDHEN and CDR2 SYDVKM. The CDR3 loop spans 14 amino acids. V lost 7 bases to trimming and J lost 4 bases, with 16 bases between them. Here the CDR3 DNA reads TGTGCCAGCAATAGGGGGGGGGCGCCCACTGAAGCTTTCTTT. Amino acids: CASNRGGAPTEAFF.

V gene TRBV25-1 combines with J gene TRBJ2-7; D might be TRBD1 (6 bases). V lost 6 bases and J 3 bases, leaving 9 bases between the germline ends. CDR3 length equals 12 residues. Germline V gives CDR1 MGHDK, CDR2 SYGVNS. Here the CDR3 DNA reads TGTGCCAGCAGCTTGGACAGCTACGAGCAGTACTTC. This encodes CASSLDSYEQYF.